This entry lists 30 T cell receptor beta chains sequenced from one sample in a study of control samples from healthy donors and cancer patients. Assay: immunoSEQ multiplex PCR; the TCRdb copy retains only in-frame clones and omits some. The sample holds 400,000 to 500,000 clones, around 90% seen once. Sequenced material: PBMCs. These receptors were taken from a man between 40 and 49 years old with head and neck cancer.

This clone was detected only once. The chain recombines TRBV5-1 with TRBJ1-4, with 7 bases lining up with TRBD1. The germline gives CDR1 SGHRS, CDR2 YFSETQ. The CDR3 loop spans 12 amino acids. Trimming cost V 4 bases and J 7 bases; bases outside gene matches: 1. The CDR3, as DNA: TGCGCCAGCAGCCAGGGGGGTGAAAAACTGTTTTTT. Translated: CASSQGGEKLFF.

J is TRBJ1-2 and V is TRBV11-2; perhaps TRBD1 as D (5 bases). The germline V and J ends were trimmed by 6 bases and 1 base, with 9 bases remaining between them. Germline CDR1 and CDR2: SGHAT and FQNNGV. The CDR3 runs 13 residues. The CDR3 here is CASRGGFNYGYTF. The CDR3 nucleotides are TGTGCCAGCAGGGGGGGGTTTAACTATGGCTACACCTTC.

This chain connects TRBV10-3 to TRBJ2-1, with D unresolved. The CDR3 contains 13 residues. Trimming took off 7 bases at V and 2 bases at J, with 9 bases between the two ends. The V gene's germline CDR1 is ENHRY and CDR2 SYGVKD. In DNA form, the CDR3 reads TGTGCCATCACGGGCCCTACCTACAATGAGCAGTTCTTC. Amino acid sequence: CAITGPTYNEQFF.

V and J are TRBV27 and TRBJ2-5; TRBD1 matches 9 bases. The ends lost 4 bases at V and 1 base at J; junction bases unmatched: 4. The CDR3 runs 15 residues. In germline, CDR1 is MNHEY, CDR2 SMNVEV (reference sequence). DNA of the CDR3: TGTGCCAGCAGTTCCCGACAGGGGGTCCAAGAGACCCAGTACTTC. Translation gives CASSSRQGVQETQYF.

The chain recombines TRBV7-8 with TRBJ2-2; TRBD2 agrees at 11 bases. V shed 8 bases, J shed 0 bases, and the junction held 8 bases outside the gene matches. CDR1 SGHVS and CDR2 FQNEAQ come from the germline V gene. The CDR3 contains 17 residues. The CDR3 loop reads CASWKLAGVSNTGELFF. CDR3 sequence (DNA): TGTGCCAGCTGGAAACTAGCGGGAGTTTCGAACACCGGGGAGCTGTTTTTT.

The chain employs TRBV2 and TRBJ2-7, with D perhaps matching TRBD1 (5 bases). Per germline, CDR1 SNHLY and CDR2 FYNNEI. The germline V and J ends were trimmed by 6 bases and 2 bases, with 17 bases remaining between them. The CDR3 length is 15 residues. This chain's CDR3 is CASSPGRANTYEQYF. CDR3 bases: TGTGCCAGCAGCCCCGGCAGGGCCAATACCTACGAGCAGTACTTC. Combining the CDR3 with reference TRBV2 and TRBJ2-7 gives the whole variable domain EPEVTQTPSHQVTQMGQEVILRCVPISNHLYFYWYRQILGQKVEFLVSFYNNEISEKSEIFDDQFSVERPDGSNFTLKIRSTKLEDSAMYFCASSPGRANTYEQYFGPGTRLTVT.

Here the CDR3 reads CASSPTRETQYF. The CDR3 DNA reads TGTGCCAGCAGCCCGACAAGGGAGACCCAGTACTTC. V is TRBV11-2 and J is TRBJ2-5; D ambiguous. Germline CDR1 and CDR2: SGHAT and FQNNGV. The V end lost 5 bases, the J end lost 5 bases, and 9 bases lay between the germline ends. The CDR3 totals 12 residues.

The rearrangement links TRBV29-1 to TRBJ1-3, with 7 bases identical to TRBD1. The germline V gene encodes CDR1 SQVTM and CDR2 ANQGSEA. Trimming took 6 bases from V and 0 from J; bases not matched to a gene: 2. This CDR3 is built from 13 residues. CDR3 DNA: TGCAGCGTCGGGACAGCCTCTGGAAACACCATATATTTT. This sequence encodes CSVGTASGNTIYF.

This chain links TRBV5-1 with TRBJ1-2; the match to TRBD1 covers 8 bases. Trimming removed 0 bases from V and 7 bases from J; junction bases left unmatched: 5. CDR3 length equals 14 residues. The germline V gene encodes CDR1 SGHRS and CDR2 YFSETQ. CDR3 protein: CASSLAQGAFGYTF. The CDR3 DNA reads as TGCGCCAGCAGCTTGGCTCAGGGGGCCTTTGGCTACACCTTC.

The J gene is TRBJ2-7, the V gene TRBV7-2; TRBD1 matches at 7 bases. V gave up 5 bases and J gave up 5 bases; unmatched junction bases: 12. Per the germline V gene, CDR1 is SGHTA and CDR2 is FQGNSA. This CDR3 has 15 amino acids. Here the CDR3 reads CASSKGQTLYDEQYF. The CDR3 coding sequence is TGTGCCAGCAGCAAGGGACAGACCCTCTACGACGAGCAGTACTTC.

The chain joins TRBV28 to TRBJ2-3; D remains ambiguous. V gave up 2 bases and J gave up 2 bases, with 8 bases separating them. Germline CDR1 is MDHEN and CDR2 is SYDVKM. The CDR3 has 14 amino acids. CDR3: CASSLIDFTDTQYF. CDR3 sequence (DNA): TGTGCCAGCAGTTTAATAGACTTCACAGATACGCAGTATTTT.

The CDR3 here is CASSRRDLSYYEQYF. In DNA, the CDR3 is TGTGCCAGCAGCCGCCGGGACCTATCATACTACGAGCAGTACTTC. The chain links TRBV14 to TRBJ2-7; either TRBD1 or TRBD2 may supply D (5 bases each). From germline, CDR1 is SGHDN and CDR2 FVKESK. V lost 4 bases to trimming and J lost 3 bases, with 16 bases between them. CDR3 length: 15 amino acids.

The J gene is TRBJ2-2, the V gene TRBV9, with 9 bases identical to TRBD2. This CDR3 has 16 residues. V lost 3 bases and J lost 6; bases outside the gene matches: 9. The germline gives CDR1 SGDLS, CDR2 YYNGEE. The CDR3 nucleotides are TGTGCCAGCAGCGGGCCGGGACTAGCATACTCCGGGGAGCTGTTTTTT. This translates into CASSGPGLAYSGELFF.

The V and J genes are TRBV15 and TRBJ1-5; D ambiguous. The CDR3 is 17 amino acids. Germline CDR1 LNHNV, CDR2 YYDKDF (reference sequence). With 5 bases removed from V and 5 bases from J, the gap between germline ends came to 22 bases. CDR3 DNA: TGTGCCACCAGCCGCCGTCTTATGGCAGGTGGGGATCAGCCCCAGCATTTT. Translation gives CATSRRLMAGGDQPQHF.

The gene calls are TRBV20-1 and TRBJ2-5; D may be TRBD2 (6 bases). The germline V gene has CDR1 DFQATT and CDR2 SNEGSKA (reference sequence). The CDR3 has 13 residues. The V end was cut by 3 bases, the J end by 0 bases, with 8 bases between. The CDR3 here is CSASGGDQETQYF. In DNA form, the CDR3 reads TGCAGTGCTAGTGGAGGGGACCAAGAGACCCAGTACTTC.

The chain has TRBV27 and TRBJ2-7; D remains ambiguous. Germline CDR1 reads MNHEY; CDR2 reads SMNVEV (reference sequence). Trimming shortened V by 1 base and J by 2 bases, and 15 bases separated the two germline ends. This CDR3 is built from 16 residues. CDR3 nucleotides: TGTGCCAGCAGTTTATTATCCGGGTCGGCTACCTACGAGCAGTACTTC. It encodes CASSLLSGSATYEQYF.

V is TRBV29-1 and J is TRBJ2-6; tentatively, D is TRBD2 (6 bases). The germline V gene has CDR1 SQVTM and CDR2 ANQGSEA. V was clipped by 7 bases and J by 0 bases, with 13 bases between them. The CDR3 runs to 15 residues. CDR3 nucleotides: TGCAGCGCGCGGGAAATAGTCTCTGGGGCCAACGTCCTGACTTTC. Translation gives CSAREIVSGANVLTF.

This chain uses TRBV19 with TRBJ1-4, with 8 nucleotides matching TRBD1. The CDR3 consists of 12 residues. V trimming: 3 bases; J trimming: 14 bases; junction bases outside the gene matches: 5. CDR1 is LNHDA and CDR2 is SQIVND in the germline V gene (reference sequence). The CDR3 nucleotides read TGTGCCAGTAGTATCGGACAGGGAGTTCTGTTTTTT. It encodes CASSIGQGVLFF.

The gene calls are TRBV9 and TRBJ2-1; 10 bases map to TRBD2. The J segment lost 5 bases and the V segment lost 10 bases, leaving 15 bases of the junction unmatched. CDR1 is SGDLS, CDR2 YYNGEE, per germline. This CDR3 has 16 amino acids. As DNA, the CDR3 is TGTGCCTCGGGCCCACTAGCGGGACTCATAAACAATGAGCAGTTCTTC. Translated, it gives CASGPLAGLINNEQFF.

This clone has a handful of counts. Other DNA sequences in this sample translate to the same CDR3. The J gene is TRBJ1-5, the V gene TRBV3-1 (or the pseudogene TRBV3-2); TRBD1 agrees at 7 bases. With 4 bases clipped from V and 4 bases from J, the junction kept 4 bases outside the gene matches. The CDR3 has 14 residues. Looked up from germline, CDR1 is LGHDT and CDR2 is YNNKEL (reference sequence). The CDR3 reads CASSPGTENQPQHF. Here the CDR3 DNA reads TGTGCCAGCAGCCCAGGGACAGAAAATCAGCCCCAGCATTTT.

Here the CDR3 reads CASSLIRGSVSYEQYF. The CDR3 bases are TGTGCCAGCAGTTTAATCCGGGGCAGCGTCTCCTACGAGCAGTACTTC. The rearrangement uses TRBV28 and TRBJ2-7; D could derive from TRBD1 or TRBD2 (5 bases each). The CDR3 runs 16 residues. Germline CDR1 is MDHEN and CDR2 is SYDVKM. Trimming removed 2 bases from V and 0 bases from J, with 14 bases in between.

This sequence joins TRBV25-1 and TRBJ1-5; possible D gene TRBD1, 5 bases. CDR3 length: 14 amino acids. The germline V and J ends were trimmed by 4 bases and 1 base, with 8 bases remaining between them. From germline, CDR1 is MGHDK and CDR2 SYGVNS. The CDR3 DNA follows: TGTGCCAGCAGTGTGGGGCTAAGCAATCAGCCCCAGCATTTT. It is translated as CASSVGLSNQPQHF. Using reference TRBV25-1 and TRBJ1-5 for the parts outside the CDR3, the full variable domain is EADIYQTPRYLVIGTGKKITLECSQTMGHDKMYWYQQDPGMELHLIHYSYGVNSTEKGDLSSESTVSRIRTEHFPLTLESARPSHTSQYLCASSVGLSNQPQHFGDGTRLSIL.

The chain recombines TRBV6-4 with TRBJ1-4, with TRBD1 matching over 10 bases. This CDR3 contains 13 residues. Germline assignment: CDR1 MRHNA and CDR2 SNTAGT. Germline trimming cut 8 bases from V and 8 bases from J; bases unmatched to any gene: 5. The CDR3 DNA reads as TGTGCCAGCCCTGGGACAGGGGAAGAAAAACTGTTTTTT. Amino acids: CASPGTGEEKLFF.

The chain employs TRBV5-1 and TRBJ2-1, with TRBD1 identical over 9 bases. Germline CDR1 reads SGHRS; CDR2 reads YFSETQ. V dropped 2 bases and J dropped 8; count of bases not matched to a gene: 5. CDR3 length equals 14 residues. CDR3 nucleotide sequence: TGCGCCAGCAGCTTTAGGACAGGGGACGATGAGCAGTTCTTC. Protein product: CASSFRTGDDEQFF.

The rearrangement uses TRBV4-2 and TRBJ1-2; 7 bases fit TRBD1. J lost 4 bases, V lost 2 bases, and 4 bases had no gene match. This CDR3 has 14 residues. Germline V gene sequence: CDR1 LGHNA, CDR2 YNFKEQ. CDR3 sequence reads: CASSQLGTVYGYTF. CDR3 DNA sequence: TGTGCCAGCAGCCAACTAGGGACAGTCTATGGCTACACCTTC.

The chain is built from TRBV19 and TRBJ2-5; D gene uncertain. The length of the CDR3 is 13 residues. Germline CDR1 reads LNHDA; CDR2 reads SQIVND (reference sequence). With 4 bases removed from V and 5 bases from J, the gap between germline ends came to 11 bases. CDR3 nucleotides: TGTGCCAGTAGTAGACACCTCATCGAGACCCAGTACTTC. The encoded protein is CASSRHLIETQYF.

This clone appeared a single time. The chain combines TRBV6-6 with TRBJ2-6, with 7 bases aligning to TRBD2. Germline CDR1 reads MNHNY; CDR2 reads SVGAGI (reference sequence). V was clipped by 7 bases and J by 2 bases; unmatched bases: 8. This CDR3 comprises 16 residues. Written as DNA, the CDR3 is TGTGCCAGCATCAGCCCGGGGAGGGCTGGGGCCAACGTCCTGACTTTC. This encodes CASISPGRAGANVLTF.

The chain links TRBV9 to TRBJ2-1; D is possibly TRBD2 (5 bases). CDR1 and CDR2 from the germline V gene are SGDLS and YYNGEE. V lost 2 bases, J lost 10 bases, and 16 bases lay in between. The length of the CDR3 is 14 residues. CDR3 DNA sequence: TGTGCCAGCAGCGTCGGAGGAGGATCGGGGGAGCAGTTCTTC. Its translation: CASSVGGGSGEQFF.

This chain links TRBV3-1 (or the pseudogene TRBV3-2) with TRBJ1-2; the D is unclear. Looked up from germline, CDR1 is LGHDT and CDR2 is YNNKEL (reference sequence). The CDR3 has 16 residues. V lost 2 bases, J lost 0 bases, and 13 bases lay in between. CDR3 bases: TGTGCCAGCAGCCAATACGTGGCCAGAACTAACTATGGCTACACCTTC. It translates to CASSQYVARTNYGYTF.

The J gene is TRBJ1-1, the V gene TRBV7-2; D unresolved. The CDR3 has 15 amino acids. Germline-derived CDR1 and CDR2 are SGHTA and FQGNSA. V dropped 6 bases and J dropped 1 base, with 15 bases sitting between them. DNA for the CDR3: TGTGCCAGCAGACTCAAGCCCCGGGGGAACACTGAAGCTTTCTTT. Its protein product is CASRLKPRGNTEAFF.